This T cell receptor beta chain is from a study of T cells in Graves' hyperthyroidism and ophthalmopathy. V lost 0 bases to trimming and J lost 2 bases, with 7 bases between them. This CDR3 has 15 residues. The germline V gene has CDR1 MGHDK and CDR2 SYGVNS. Using RNA transcripts as the source, TCR beta CDR3 regions were amplified. The HTBI primer set was used in a first-round RT-PCR of the TCR CDR3. TCRdb re-called the multiplex PCR reads with MiXCR, one entry per CDR3 protein. In the table there are approximately 430,000 distinct CDR3 sequences, roughly 15% of which are singletons. This TCR came from a man aged 18 to 30 with Graves' ophthalmopathy. The rearrangement links TRBV25-1 to TRBJ1-4, with D possibly TRBD1 on 5 matching bases. The specimen sequenced was blood. The CDR3 spells CASSEYWGTNEKLFF. CDR3 nucleotides: TGTGCCAGCAGTGAATACTGGGGGACTAATGAAAAACTGTTTTTT.